The T cell receptor beta chain under discussion was sequenced for a study of blood T cell repertoires in COVID-19. At the level of the study: Samples came from the United States, Italy and Spain, spanning acute and convalescent COVID-19. Sample material is recorded as cDNA or gDNA derived from T cells, B-cell-depleted T cells, or PBMCs.

Authors' methods: Estimation of nucleated cell counts relied on the amplification of reference gene primers. Generated by immunoSEQ multiplex PCR, the TCRdb table keeps only in-frame clones and is missing some. D and trimming come from the DNA, and the V and J calls and clone size come from that table. The sample shows more than 100,000 clones, approximately 89% of them seen only once. The CDR3 has 14 amino acids. CDR1 and CDR2 from the germline V gene are LNHDA and SQIVND (reference sequence). V was clipped by 3 bases and J by 2 bases, with 7 bases between them. This receptor was taken from a woman of 80 years or more in a cohort sampled during active COVID-19. Sequenced input: peripheral blood. This rearrangement joins TRBV19 to TRBJ2-2; D is uncertain. CDR3 DNA: TGTGCCAGTAGTATTGGGCCAAACACCGGGGAGCTGTTTTTT. This encodes CASSIGPNTGELFF.